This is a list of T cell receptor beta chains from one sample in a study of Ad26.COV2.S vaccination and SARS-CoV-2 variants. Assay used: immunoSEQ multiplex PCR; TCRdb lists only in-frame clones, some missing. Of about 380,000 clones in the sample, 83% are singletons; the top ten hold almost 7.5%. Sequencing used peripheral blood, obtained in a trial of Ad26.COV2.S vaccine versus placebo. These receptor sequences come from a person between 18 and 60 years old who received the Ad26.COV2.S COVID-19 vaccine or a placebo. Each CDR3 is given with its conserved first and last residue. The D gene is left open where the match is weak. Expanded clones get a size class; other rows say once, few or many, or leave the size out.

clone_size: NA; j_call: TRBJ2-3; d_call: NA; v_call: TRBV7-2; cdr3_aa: CASSQSGPGIDTQYF; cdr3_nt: TGTGCCAGCAGCCAAAGCGGCCCGGGGATAGATACGCAGTATTTT
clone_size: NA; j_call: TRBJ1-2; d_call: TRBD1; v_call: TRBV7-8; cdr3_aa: CASTQITGEANGYTF; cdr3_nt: TGTGCCAGCACACAAATTACAGGGGAGGCAAATGGCTACACCTTC
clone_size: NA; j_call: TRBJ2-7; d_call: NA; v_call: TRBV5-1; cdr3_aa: CASSLGQSYEQYF; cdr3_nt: TGCGCCAGCAGCTTGGGACAGTCCTACGAGCAGTACTTC
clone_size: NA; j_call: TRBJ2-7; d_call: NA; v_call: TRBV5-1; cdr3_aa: CASSPGSFHEQYF; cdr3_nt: TGCGCCAGCAGCCCCGGGAGTTTCCACGAGCAGTACTTC
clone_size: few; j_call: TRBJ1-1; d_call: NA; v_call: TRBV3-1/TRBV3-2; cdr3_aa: CASSQVGQSSEAFF; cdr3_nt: TGTGCCAGCAGCCAAGTGGGTCAGTCTTCTGAAGCTTTCTTT
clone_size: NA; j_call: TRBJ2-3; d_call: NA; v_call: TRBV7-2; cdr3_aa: CASSLGGTQYF; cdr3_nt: TGTGCCAGCAGCTTGGGGGGTACGCAGTATTTT
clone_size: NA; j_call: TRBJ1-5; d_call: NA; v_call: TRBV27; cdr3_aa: CASSLYRLGPSNQPQHF; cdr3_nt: TGTGCCAGCAGTTTATATCGGCTGGGTCCTAGCAATCAGCCCCAGCATTTT
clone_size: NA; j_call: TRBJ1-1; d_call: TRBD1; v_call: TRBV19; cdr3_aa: CASSLTGAPTEAFF; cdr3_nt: TGTGCCAGTAGCCTCACAGGGGCTCCCACTGAAGCTTTCTTT
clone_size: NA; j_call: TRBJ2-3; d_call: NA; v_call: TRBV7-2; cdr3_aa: CASSSSRRHTDTQYF; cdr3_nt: TGTGCCAGCAGCTCCTCTCGGAGACACACAGATACGCAGTATTTT
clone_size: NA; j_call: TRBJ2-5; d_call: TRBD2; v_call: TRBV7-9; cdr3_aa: CASSTGLGGETQYF; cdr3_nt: TGTGCCAGCAGCACTGGACTAGGTGGGGAGACCCAGTACTTC
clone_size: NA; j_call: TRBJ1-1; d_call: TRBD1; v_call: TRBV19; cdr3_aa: CASSSRYIQGAAAFF; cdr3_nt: TGTGCCAGTAGTTCCCGTTACATACAGGGGGCTGCGGCTTTCTTT
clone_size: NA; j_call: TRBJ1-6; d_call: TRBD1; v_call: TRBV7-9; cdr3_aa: CASNRDRVGSPLHF; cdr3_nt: TGTGCCAGCAACCGGGACAGGGTAGGGTCACCCCTCCACTTT
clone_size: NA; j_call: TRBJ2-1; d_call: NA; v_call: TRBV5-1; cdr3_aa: CASNGVNEQFF; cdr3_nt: TGCGCCAGCAATGGGGTCAATGAGCAGTTCTTC
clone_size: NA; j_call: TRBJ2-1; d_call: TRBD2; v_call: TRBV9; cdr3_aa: CASSATSGGFNEQFF; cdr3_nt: TGTGCCAGCAGCGCCACTAGCGGGGGATTCAATGAGCAGTTCTTC
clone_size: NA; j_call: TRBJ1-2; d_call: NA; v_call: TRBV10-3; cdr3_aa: CAISESITGFLGYTF; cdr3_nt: TGTGCCATCAGTGAGTCGATCACAGGGTTCCTAGGCTACACCTTC
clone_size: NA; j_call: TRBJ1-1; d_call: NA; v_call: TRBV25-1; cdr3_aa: CASRPFDGNTEAFF; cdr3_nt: TGTGCCAGCAGGCCCTTTGACGGGAACACTGAAGCTTTCTTT
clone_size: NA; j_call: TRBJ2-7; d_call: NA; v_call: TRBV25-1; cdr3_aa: CASSFQPPYEQYF; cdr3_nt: TGTGCCAGCAGTTTTCAGCCCCCCTACGAGCAGTACTTC
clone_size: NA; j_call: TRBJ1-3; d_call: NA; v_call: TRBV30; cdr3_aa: CAWKIHSGNTIYF; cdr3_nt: TGTGCCTGGAAGATCCACTCTGGAAACACCATATATTTT
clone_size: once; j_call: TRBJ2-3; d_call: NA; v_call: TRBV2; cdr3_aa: CASGLEGGTDTQYF; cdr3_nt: TGTGCCAGCGGGTTGGAAGGGGGCACAGATACGCAGTATTTT
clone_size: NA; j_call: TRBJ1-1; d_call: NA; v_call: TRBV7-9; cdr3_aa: CASSRGGTEAFF; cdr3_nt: TGTGCCAGCTCCCGGGGGGGGACTGAAGCTTTCTTT
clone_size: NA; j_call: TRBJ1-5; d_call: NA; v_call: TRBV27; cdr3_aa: CASSFSIYSNQPQHF; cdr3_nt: TGTGCCAGCAGTTTCTCGATTTATAGCAATCAGCCCCAGCATTTT
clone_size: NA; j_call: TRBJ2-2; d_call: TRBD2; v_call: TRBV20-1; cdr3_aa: CSASRGGANTGELFF; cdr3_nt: TGCAGTGCTAGTCGTGGGGGGGCGAACACCGGGGAGCTGTTTTTT